Presented here are 21 T cell receptor beta chains from one specimen sequenced in a study of blood T cell repertoires in COVID-19. Sequenced by immunoSEQ multiplex PCR; TCRdb stores in-frame clones only, minus some. The sample holds about 320,000 clones, 65% to 90% seen once. Sequencing was done on a sample of peripheral blood. The receptors here all came from a human donor in a cohort sampled during active COVID-19.

The J gene is TRBJ2-3, the V gene TRBV24-1; the match to TRBD2 covers 7 bases. The germline V gene has CDR1 KGHDR and CDR2 SFDVKD. The V segment lost 1 base and the J segment 4 bases; nucleotides outside the gene matches: 7. The CDR3 runs 16 residues. This CDR3 reads CATSDFSGPQADTQYF. CDR3 sequence (DNA): TGTGCCACCAGTGATTTTAGCGGGCCCCAGGCAGATACGCAGTATTTT.

The chain combines TRBV9 with TRBJ2-1; 14 nucleotides match TRBD2. V lost 4 bases and J lost 6; bases outside the gene matches: 6. The CDR3 contains 16 residues. Germline CDR1 is SGDLS and CDR2 is YYNGEE. The CDR3 nucleotides read TGTGCCAGCAGCCCACGGACTAGCGGGGGGAGCAATGAGCAGTTCTTC. Encoded protein: CASSPRTSGGSNEQFF.

The table lists this clone with a few counts. The chain uses TRBV11-2 and TRBJ1-1, with unresolved D. V was shortened by 6 bases and J by 5 bases, with 13 bases between the two germline ends. Germline-derived CDR1 and CDR2 are SGHAT and FQNNGV. The CDR3 contains 13 residues. The CDR3 DNA sequence: TGTGCCAGCAGACGAGTCGTACAGACTGAAGCTTTCTTT. This translates into CASRRVVQTEAFF.

The V gene is TRBV5-1, the J gene TRBJ2-7; possibly TRBD1 for D (6 bases). There are 15 residues in the CDR3. Trimming took 4 bases from V and 7 from J, leaving 21 bases between them. Germline V lookup: CDR1 SGHRS, CDR2 YFSETQ. Written as DNA, the CDR3 is TGCGCCAGCAGCAAAAGGACAGAGAAATTTTTGGAGCAGTACTTC. Protein product: CASSKRTEKFLEQYF.

This clone was found a few times. The rearrangement links TRBV6-5 to TRBJ2-1, with 8 bases aligning to TRBD1. V lost 5 bases and J lost 12; bases outside the gene matches: 9. The CDR3 consists of 13 residues. Germline lookup yields CDR1 MNHEY and CDR2 SVGAGI. DNA of the CDR3: TGTGCCAGCAGTAACGGACAGGGTTTTCGGCAGTTCTTC. It codes for CASSNGQGFRQFF.

The chain carries TRBV2 and TRBJ1-2; 9 bases align to TRBD1. The CDR3 loop spans 16 amino acids. Trimming at V came to 6 bases and at J to 4 bases, leaving 12 bases not matched to a gene. CDR1 is SNHLY and CDR2 is FYNNEI in the germline V gene. CDR3 region: CASSQSRDREIYGYTF. CDR3 nucleotides: TGTGCCAGCAGCCAATCCCGGGACAGGGAGATCTATGGCTACACCTTC.

The chain has TRBV2 and TRBJ2-3; 8 bases agree with TRBD1. The CDR3 sequence is 14 residues long. Germline V gene data show CDR1 as SNHLY and CDR2 as FYNNEI. V was pared by 7 bases and J by 2 bases, with 5 bases of the junction left unmatched. In DNA, the CDR3 is TGTGCCAGCACTGGGACAGGTAACACAGATACGCAGTATTTT. The encoded protein is CASTGTGNTDTQYF.

In this sample, this clone turned up a few times. The chain recombines TRBV4-1 with TRBJ2-1; 12 bases are shared with TRBD2. Germline trimming cut 4 bases from V and 0 bases from J; bases unmatched to any gene: 10. This CDR3 comprises 19 residues. The germline gives CDR1 MGHRA, CDR2 YSYEKL. The CDR3 loop is CASSRLLAGGDISYNEQFF. CDR3 DNA sequence: TGCGCCAGCAGCCGTCTACTAGCGGGGGGCGATATCTCCTACAATGAGCAGTTCTTC.

This clone was recorded only once. The chain links TRBV12-5 to TRBJ2-7, with D possibly TRBD1 on 8 matching bases. The CDR3 totals 18 residues. CDR1 and CDR2 from the germline V gene are LGHNT and FRNRAP. Trimming shortened V by 0 bases and J by 2 bases, and 20 bases separated the two germline ends. In nucleotides, the CDR3 is TGTGCTAGTGGTTTGGTACTTAAATCACAGGGGGGGGCCTACGAGCAGTACTTC. Residues: CASGLVLKSQGGAYEQYF.

The chain couples TRBV29-1 to TRBJ1-1; D gene ambiguous. This CDR3 spans 14 amino acids. Trimming left V 2 bases short and J 3 bases short, with 13 bases between. CDR1 is SQVTM, CDR2 ANQGSEA, per germline. The CDR3 sequence: CSVEIALGDTEAFF. In DNA, the CDR3 is TGCAGCGTTGAAATAGCATTAGGAGACACTGAAGCTTTCTTT.

The J gene is TRBJ2-6, the V gene TRBV9, with 10 bases identical to TRBD2. CDR1 and CDR2 (germline): SGDLS, YYNGEE. J was trimmed by 3 bases and V by 3 bases; bases with no gene match: 9. The CDR3 sequence is 18 residues long. The CDR3 sequence: CASSATSGDLFGANVLTF. The DNA for the CDR3 is TGTGCCAGCAGCGCAACTAGCGGGGACCTGTTTGGGGCCAACGTCCTGACTTTC.

This clone appeared once. The genes are TRBV28 and TRBJ2-1; 8 bases are shared with TRBD2. The germline CDR1 and CDR2 sequences are MDHEN and SYDVKM. The V and J ends lost 6 bases and 8 bases, in that order; junction bases with no gene match: 6. This CDR3 region has 13 residues. The chain's CDR3 is CASSPGGVYEQFF. Written as DNA, the CDR3 is TGTGCCAGCAGCCCCGGGGGGGTCTATGAGCAGTTCTTC. Variable domain in full (rest from reference TRBV28 and TRBJ2-1): DVKVTQSSRYLVKRTGEKVFLECVQDMDHENMFWYRQDPGLGLRLIYFSYDVKMKEKGDIPEGYSVSREKKERFSLILESASTNQTSMYLCASSPGGVYEQFFGPGTRLTVL.

The chain employs TRBV9 and TRBJ2-2, with D unresolved. The CDR3 has 14 amino acids. V was clipped by 2 bases and J by 5 bases, with 10 bases between them. Germline-derived CDR1 and CDR2 are SGDLS and YYNGEE. CDR3 protein: CASSVRFGTGELFF. In DNA form, the CDR3 reads TGTGCCAGCAGCGTGAGGTTCGGAACCGGGGAGCTGTTTTTT.

In its sample, this clone was seen a few times. This chain joins TRBV5-5 and TRBJ1-6; TRBD1 might be the D (6 bases). This CDR3 has 16 amino acids. The V gene's germline CDR1 is SGHKS and CDR2 YYEKEE (reference sequence). V was pared by 4 bases and J by 7 bases, with 18 bases between. The CDR3 region is CASSLRTAQKNSPLHF. In nucleotides, the CDR3 is TGTGCCAGCAGCCTGCGGACAGCCCAGAAGAATTCACCCCTCCACTTT. The full variable domain, completed using reference TRBV5-5 and TRBJ1-6, is DAGVTQSPTHLIKTRGQQVTLRCSPISGHKSVSWYQQVLGQGPQFIFQYYEKEERGRGNFPDRFSARQFPNYSSELNVNALLLGDSALYLCASSLRTAQKNSPLHFGNGTRLTVT.

The genes are TRBV24-1 and TRBJ1-2; D possibly corresponds to TRBD1 (5 bases). This CDR3 region has 16 residues. The V end was cut by 4 bases, the J end by 5 bases, with 19 bases between. The V gene's germline CDR1 is KGHDR and CDR2 SFDVKD. The CDR3 coding sequence is TGTGCCACCAGTGAGTTTCCAGGGCTTTCCCGATATGGCTACACCTTC. This gives the protein CATSEFPGLSRYGYTF.

With respect to this clone: The junction shows a germline mismatch at one end, possibly a read error. J is TRBJ2-5 and V is TRBV3-1 (or the pseudogene TRBV3-2); perhaps TRBD2 as D (9 bases). The CDR3 runs 17 residues. Germline CDR1 is LGHDT and CDR2 is YNNKEL (reference sequence). DNA for the CDR3: TGTGCCAGCAGCCAAGGGGAGCGAGCGGGGGGACAGGAGATCCAGTACTTC. Its translation is CASSQGERAGGQEIQYF.

The rearrangement links TRBV15 to TRBJ2-7; 8 nucleotides line up with TRBD1. The ends lost 0 bases at V and 2 bases at J; junction bases unmatched: 3. Germline V CDR1 and CDR2: LNHNV, YYDKDF (reference sequence). This CDR3 has 15 residues. The CDR3 loop reads CATSREPDRAYEQYF. The CDR3 nucleotides are TGTGCCACCAGCAGAGAGCCGGACAGGGCCTACGAGCAGTACTTC.

The chain is built from TRBV6-5 and TRBJ2-7; TRBD2 might be the D (6 bases). The CDR3 length is 13 residues. The germline CDR1 and CDR2 sequences are MNHEY and SVGAGI. V was cut by 7 bases and J by 6 bases, with 16 bases left in between. The CDR3 loop reads CASISTLAGEQYF. CDR3 bases: TGTGCCAGCATCTCGACACTAGCAGGCGAGCAGTACTTC.

The chain couples TRBV6-5 to TRBJ1-5, with D tentatively TRBD1 (5 bases). The CDR3 is made up of 13 amino acids. Germline CDR1 MNHEY, CDR2 SVGAGI. Deletions cut 4 bases from V and 4 bases from J, with 8 bases between. The CDR3 DNA is TGTGCCAGCAGTTTCAGGGCGAATCAGCCCCAGCATTTT. Protein sequence: CASSFRANQPQHF.

This clone was recorded once. CDR3 residues: CSVGGGWDSMNTEAFF. The CDR3 nucleotides read TGCAGCGTTGGGGGGGGATGGGATAGCATGAACACTGAAGCTTTCTTT. The chain recombines TRBV29-1 with TRBJ1-1; tentative D call: TRBD1 (5 bases). Germline lookup yields CDR1 SQVTM and CDR2 ANQGSEA. V lost 4 bases and J lost 0, with 18 bases in between. The CDR3 has 16 residues.

The rearrangement links TRBV12-5 to TRBJ2-2; 10 positions match TRBD2. CDR1 and CDR2 (germline): LGHNT, FRNRAP. After removal of 5 bases from V and 2 bases from J, the junction contained 8 bases not matched to a gene. This CDR3 region has 17 residues. DNA for the CDR3: TGTGCTAGTGGTCCTCTACTAGCGGGGATAAACACCGGGGAGCTGTTTTTT. Its protein is CASGPLLAGINTGELFF.